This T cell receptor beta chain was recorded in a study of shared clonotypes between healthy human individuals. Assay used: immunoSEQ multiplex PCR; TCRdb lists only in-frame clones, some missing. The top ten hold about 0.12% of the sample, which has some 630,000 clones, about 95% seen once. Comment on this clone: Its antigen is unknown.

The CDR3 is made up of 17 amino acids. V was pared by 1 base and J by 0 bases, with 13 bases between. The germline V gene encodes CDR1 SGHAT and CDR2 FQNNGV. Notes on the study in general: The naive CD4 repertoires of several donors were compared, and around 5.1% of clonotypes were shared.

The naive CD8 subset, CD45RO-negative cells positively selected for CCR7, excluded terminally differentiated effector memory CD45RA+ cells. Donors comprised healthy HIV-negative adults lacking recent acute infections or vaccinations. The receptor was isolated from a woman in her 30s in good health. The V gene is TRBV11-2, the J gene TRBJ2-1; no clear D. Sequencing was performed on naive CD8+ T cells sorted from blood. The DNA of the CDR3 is TGTGCCAGCAGCTTAGTTGCCTCTACGAACTCCTACAATGAGCAGTTCTTC. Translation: CASSLVASTNSYNEQFF.